The rows below give T cell receptor beta chains drawn from one sample of a study of shared clonotypes between healthy human individuals. Sequenced by immunoSEQ multiplex PCR; TCRdb stores in-frame clones only, minus some. The sample contains 1,500,000 or so clones, around 98.5% of which appear only once. Sample: naive CD4+ T cells sorted from blood. These receptors were taken from a man aged 30 to 45 in good health. Each CDR3 is given with its conserved first and last residue. D genes are given only for firm matches. For some rows the clone size is stated as once, few or many, or as a class when expanded; others skip it.

size,V,D,length,J,CDR3,DNA
.,TRBV28,TRBD2,15,TRBJ2-7,CASSPTSAPSYEQYF,TGTGCCAGCAGTCCGACTAGCGCCCCCTCCTACGAGCAGTACTTC
.,TRBV6-1,TRBD1,15,TRBJ1-4,CASSDRTGAIEKLFF,TGTGCCAGCAGTGATAGGACAGGGGCGATAGAAAAACTGTTTTTT
.,TRBV5-1,TRBD1,14,TRBJ2-7,CASSSGQASYEQYF,TGCGCCAGCAGCTCAGGACAGGCTTCCTACGAGCAGTACTTC
.,TRBV29-1,.,12,TRBJ2-7,CSVGRFSYEQYF,TGCAGCGTTGGTAGGTTCTCCTACGAGCAGTACTTC
.,TRBV14,.,15,TRBJ1-2,CASSQGTRKNYGYTF,TGTGCCAGCAGCCAAGGAACACGGAAAAACTATGGCTACACCTTC
.,TRBV2,.,13,TRBJ1-1,CGSRRVLNTEAFF,TGTGGGAGCAGGCGAGTCCTGAACACTGAAGCTTTCTTT
.,TRBV10-2,.,12,TRBJ1-2,CASRDGSYGYTF,TGCGCCAGCAGAGATGGGTCTTATGGCTACACCTTC
.,TRBV18,.,14,TRBJ2-2,CASSPSQNTGELFF,TGTGCCAGCTCACCATCGCAAAACACCGGGGAGCTGTTTTTT
.,TRBV5-1,TRBD2,16,TRBJ2-1,CASSFGTSGRSNEQFF,TGCGCCAGCAGCTTTGGGACTAGCGGGAGGTCGAATGAGCAGTTCTTC
.,TRBV18,.,14,TRBJ1-5,CASSPRHLNQPQHF,TGTGCCAGCTCACCTCGGCACCTCAATCAGCCCCAGCATTTT
.,TRBV6-1,TRBD1,13,TRBJ1-1,CAGKGTGITEAFF,TGTGCCGGTAAAGGGACAGGGATCACTGAAGCTTTCTTT
.,TRBV4-1,TRBD1,16,TRBJ2-5,CASSQGQGNLQETQYF,TGCGCCAGCAGCCAAGGACAGGGGAACCTCCAAGAGACCCAGTACTTC
.,TRBV15,TRBD1,21,TRBJ2-1,CATSRDLLARGRETSYNEQFF,TGTGCCACCAGCAGAGATCTACTTGCCAGGGGGCGCGAAACCTCCTACAATGAGCAGTTCTTC
.,TRBV30,.,13,TRBJ1-5,CAWSPDSNQPQHF,TGTGCCTGGAGTCCGGATAGCAATCAGCCCCAGCATTTT
.,TRBV7-9,.,12,TRBJ2-3,CASSASADTQYF,TGTGCCAGCAGCGCTAGCGCAGATACGCAGTATTTT
.,TRBV5-1,TRBD2,16,TRBJ2-7,CASSSGLAGNSYEQYF,TGCGCCAGCAGCTCCGGACTAGCGGGCAATTCCTACGAGCAGTACTTC
once,TRBV7-2,TRBD1,16,TRBJ2-7,CASSLQGTGGSYEQYF,TGTGCCAGCAGCCTGCAGGGGACAGGGGGATCCTACGAGCAGTACTTC
.,TRBV5-1,.,15,TRBJ2-3,CASSLKTGSTDTQYF,TGCGCCAGCAGCTTGAAAACCGGCAGCACAGATACGCAGTATTTT
.,TRBV10-3,.,16,TRBJ2-1,CAISEAVGSGLNEQFF,TGTGCCATCAGTGAGGCGGTCGGGAGTGGTCTGAATGAGCAGTTCTTC
.,TRBV18,.,15,TRBJ2-1,CASSPQPVGIDEQFF,TGTGCCAGCTCACCACAGCCAGTCGGTATCGATGAGCAGTTCTTC
.,TRBV7-2,.,13,TRBJ1-5,CASSARGNQPQHF,TGTGCCAGCAGCGCACGCGGGAATCAGCCCCAGCATTTT
.,TRBV5-1,TRBD2,18,TRBJ2-1,CASIPRLRTGTSYNEQFF,TGCGCCAGCATCCCGCGGCTACGTACCGGGACTAGCTACAATGAGCAGTTCTTC
.,TRBV4-1,TRBD2,14,TRBJ2-3,CASAGLAVGDTQYF,TGCGCCAGTGCGGGACTAGCGGTCGGGGATACGCAGTATTTT
.,TRBV6-1,.,14,TRBJ2-1,CASSEAFVYNEQFF,TGTGCCAGCAGTGAAGCGTTCGTCTACAATGAGCAGTTCTTC
.,TRBV4-1,.,15,TRBJ1-4,CASSKQGSTNEKLFF,TGCGCCAGCAGCAAACAGGGATCAACTAATGAAAAACTGTTTTTT
.,TRBV18,TRBD2,19,TRBJ2-2,CASSPRTSGGPSGTGELFF,TGTGCCAGCTCACCACGCACTAGCGGAGGACCCTCGGGGACCGGGGAGCTGTTTTTT
.,TRBV28,.,16,TRBJ2-7,CASSSPYGNGANEQYF,TGTGCCAGCAGTTCCCCCTATGGCAATGGGGCTAACGAGCAGTACTTC
.,TRBV5-1,.,16,TRBJ1-5,CASSLNPQSPDQPQHF,TGCGCCAGCAGCTTGAACCCCCAATCGCCGGATCAGCCCCAGCATTTT
.,TRBV10-3,.,16,TRBJ2-4,CAISESGALAKNIQYF,TGTGCCATCAGTGAGTCAGGAGCCCTAGCCAAAAACATTCAGTACTTC
.,TRBV28,TRBD1,14,TRBJ2-2,CASRDRGDTGELFF,TGTGCCAGCAGGGACAGGGGGGACACCGGGGAGCTGTTTTTT
.,TRBV25-1,.,13,TRBJ1-2,CASSDPGSYGYTF,TGTGCCAGCAGTGACCCGGGGTCCTACGGCTACACCTTC
.,TRBV28,TRBD2,15,TRBJ2-7,CASSRTSGNSYEQYF,TGTGCCAGCAGCCGGACTAGCGGGAACTCCTACGAGCAGTACTTC
once,TRBV9,TRBD2,17,TRBJ2-3,CASSLTSGKAHTDTQYF,TGTGCCAGCAGCCTCACTAGCGGGAAAGCCCACACAGATACGCAGTATTTT
.,TRBV6-5,.,11,TRBJ2-5,CAINERETQYF,TGTGCCATCAATGAGAGAGAGACCCAGTACTTC
.,TRBV2,TRBD1,13,TRBJ2-7,CARQRTGTYEQYF,TGTGCCAGACAAAGGACAGGAACCTACGAGCAGTACTTC
.,TRBV7-9,TRBD2,17,TRBJ2-3,CASSLGVKRDDTDTQYF,TGTGCCAGCAGCTTAGGTGTCAAGCGGGATGACACAGATACGCAGTATTTT
.,TRBV6-5,TRBD2,15,TRBJ2-7,CASSPTSGPSYEQYF,TGTGCCAGCAGCCCTACTAGCGGACCCTCCTACGAGCAGTACTTC
.,TRBV5-1,.,13,TRBJ2-2,CASSFQGTGELFF,TGCGCCAGCAGCTTTCAGGGGACCGGGGAGCTGTTTTTT